What follows are 16 T cell receptor beta chains derived from one specimen sequenced in a study of HIV-infected patients and healthy controls. A single record per CDR3 protein comes from TCRdb applying MiXCR to the 5' RACE reads. This sample has 70,000 or so distinct CDR3 sequences; roughly 16% occur once, and the top ten carry 5.5% to 7%. Sample: CD4+ T cells from blood. These receptors all stem from a human donor in good health.

The CDR3 is CSATGTSGRGDTQYF. The CDR3 DNA is TGCAGTGCAACAGGGACTAGCGGGCGGGGCGATACGCAGTATTTT. The chain links TRBV20-1 to TRBJ2-3; the match to TRBD2 covers 12 bases. CDR3 length: 15 residues. After removal of 6 bases from V and 6 bases from J, the junction contained 10 bases not matched to a gene. Germline CDR1 reads DFQATT; CDR2 reads SNEGSKA (reference sequence).

This clonotype was found many times. CDR3 bases: TGTGCCAGCGGGGCGGGACTAAATACGCAGTATTTT. This codes for CASGAGLNTQYF. The gene calls are TRBV6-2 or TRBV6-3 and TRBJ2-3, with TRBD2 identical over 7 bases. CDR3 length: 12 amino acids. V was clipped by 8 bases and J by 7 bases; unmatched bases: 6. Looked up from germline, CDR1 is MNHEY and CDR2 is SVGEGT.

CDR3 sequence: CASSLAVGLARQYF. The CDR3 DNA reads as TGTGCCAGCAGCTTAGCTGTCGGACTAGCGAGACAGTACTTC. The chain employs TRBV11-2 and TRBJ2-5, with 9 bases matching TRBD2. V shed 1 base, J shed 11 bases, and the junction held 8 bases outside the gene matches. Germline V lookup: CDR1 SGHAT, CDR2 FQNNGV. The length of the CDR3 is 14 residues.

This clonotype was seen a handful of times. The chain carries TRBV4-3 and TRBJ2-7; 7 nucleotides line up with TRBD1. The V segment lost 4 bases and the J segment 0 bases; nucleotides outside the gene matches: 6. The CDR3 is 15 amino acids. Germline V CDR1 and CDR2: LGHNA, YSLEER. The CDR3 is CASSPRTGYSYEQYF. CDR3 in DNA: TGCGCCAGCAGCCCCCGGACAGGCTACTCCTACGAGCAGTACTTC.

The rearrangement links TRBV4-3 to TRBJ2-7; TRBD1 matches at 10 bases. V was pared by 3 bases and J by 0 bases, with 5 bases of the junction left unmatched. Per germline, CDR1 LGHNA and CDR2 YSLEER. The CDR3 consists of 16 residues. The CDR3 DNA reads as TGCGCCAGCAGCCAGGCGCGGACAGGGGGCTCCTACGAGCAGTACTTC. It encodes CASSQARTGGSYEQYF.

The chain recombines TRBV10-3 with TRBJ2-5; D not resolved. Trimming shortened V by 4 bases and J by 3 bases, and 9 bases separated the two germline ends. Germline CDR1 ENHRY, CDR2 SYGVKD. The CDR3 contains 13 residues. The CDR3 sequence is CAISAGLKETQYF. In nucleotides, the CDR3 is TGTGCCATCAGTGCCGGGCTGAAAGAGACCCAGTACTTC.

Many counts were recorded for this clonotype. This chain links TRBV18 with TRBJ2-7; D call uncertain. CDR3 size: 14 residues. Germline V gene data show CDR1 as KGHSH and CDR2 as LQKENI. V was pared by 0 bases and J by 2 bases, with 8 bases between. The CDR3 DNA sequence: TGTGCCAGCTCACCACCGGCCACAGCCTACGAGCAGTACTTC. It yields the protein CASSPPATAYEQYF. Supplemented by reference TRBV18 and TRBJ2-7, the full variable domain reads NAGVMQNPRHLVRRRGQEARLRCSPMKGHSHVYWYRQLPEEGLKFMVYLQKENIIDESGMPKERFSAEFPKEGPSILRIQQVVRGDSAAYFCASSPPATAYEQYFGPGTRLTVT.

This clonotype has more than one count but fewer than ten. The rearrangement joins TRBV28 to TRBJ2-7, with D perhaps matching TRBD2 (5 bases). Trimming removed 7 bases at V and 6 bases at J, with 19 bases between. The CDR3 length is 14 residues. The germline gives CDR1 MDHEN, CDR2 SYDVKM. Here the CDR3 DNA reads TGTGCCAGCACCAGGTCGAATCGGGGTTTCGAGCAGTACTTC. It codes for CASTRSNRGFEQYF.

This clonotype was observed a handful of times. This chain uses TRBV3-1 with TRBJ2-7, with unresolved D. Germline V gene data show CDR1 as LGHDT and CDR2 as YNNKEL (reference sequence). The CDR3 has 16 residues. Deletions cut 1 base from V and 3 bases from J, with 16 bases between. CDR3 protein: CASSQGVGSTVYEQYF. CDR3 DNA: TGTGCCAGCAGCCAAGGAGTCGGATCCACCGTCTACGAGCAGTACTTC.

The gene calls are TRBV20-1 and TRBJ2-5; TRBD2 aligns across 8 bases. The CDR3 is 14 amino acids. V lost 4 bases to trimming and J lost 4 bases; unmatched junction nucleotides: 8. Germline V CDR1 and CDR2: DFQATT, SNEGSKA (reference sequence). CDR3 in DNA: TGCAGTGCTACTGTAGCGGGACCACGAGAGACCCAGTACTTC. This codes for CSATVAGPRETQYF.

This clonotype was counted ten times or more. This chain uses TRBV7-6 with TRBJ2-3; D is undetermined. Trimming took 3 bases from V and 4 from J, leaving 2 bases between them. This CDR3 contains 11 residues. From germline, CDR1 is SGHVS and CDR2 FNYEAQ. The CDR3 spells CASSFSDTQYF. CDR3 nucleotides: TGTGCCAGCAGCTTCTCAGATACGCAGTATTTT.

J is TRBJ1-4 and V is TRBV20-1; D is ambiguous. V dropped 0 bases and J dropped 7 bases, with 15 bases sitting between them. From germline, CDR1 is DFQATT and CDR2 SNEGSKA (reference sequence). The CDR3 runs to 15 residues. The CDR3 loop is CSARDRGIRGEKLFF. CDR3 in DNA: TGCAGTGCTAGAGATCGGGGTATCCGGGGTGAAAAACTGTTTTTT.

V usage is TRBV7-2 and J usage is TRBJ2-1; 10 nucleotides match TRBD2. The length of the CDR3 is 15 residues. Unmatched junction bases numbered 6, after V lost 1 base and J lost 9 bases. Germline CDR1 reads SGHTA; CDR2 reads FQGNSA. The CDR3 region is CASSLGSGRKSEQFF. CDR3 coding DNA: TGTGCCAGCAGCTTAGGTAGCGGGAGGAAAAGTGAGCAGTTCTTC.

Notes on this clonotype: Likely a read error: the CDR3 ends without its conserved phenylalanine or tryptophan. Written as DNA, the CDR3 is TGCAGTGCTAGCGGACTAGCTGCCGGCAGAGAGCAGTTCCTC. It translates to CSASGLAAGREQFL. The chain carries TRBV20-1 and TRBJ2-1; 8 positions agree with TRBD2. This CDR3 has 14 amino acids. CDR1 and CDR2 (germline): DFQATT, SNEGSKA (reference sequence). J lost 10 bases, V lost 3 bases, and 11 bases had no gene match.

This chain joins TRBV5-1 and TRBJ2-7; D possibly matches TRBD1 or TRBD2 (6 bases each). With 0 bases removed from V and 5 bases from J, the gap between germline ends came to 18 bases. CDR3 length: 16 residues. Looked up from germline, CDR1 is SGHRS and CDR2 is YFSETQ. The CDR3 region has the DNA TGCGCCAGCAGCTTGGCTGGCGGGACACTAGGTCACGAGCAGTACTTC. Translating gives CASSLAGGTLGHEQYF. The full variable domain, rest sourced from reference TRBV5-1 and TRBJ2-7, is KAGVTQTPRYLIKTRGQQVTLSCSPISGHRSVSWYQQTPGQGLQFLFEYFSETQRNKGNFPGRFSGRQFSNSRSEMNVSTLELGDSALYLCASSLAGGTLGHEQYFGPGTRLTVT.

This clonotype was picked up a small number of times. The V call is TRBV5-8, the J call TRBJ2-4; D not certain. Looked up from germline, CDR1 is SGHTS and CDR2 is YDEGEE. V was cut by 4 bases and J by 0 bases, with 14 bases left in between. The CDR3 loop spans 16 amino acids. The CDR3 region is CASSPLTSLAKNIQYF. CDR3 bases: TGTGCCAGCAGCCCATTGACTTCACTAGCCAAAAACATTCAGTACTTC.